This T cell receptor beta chain was observed in a study of T cells in Graves' hyperthyroidism and ophthalmopathy. This clonotype was seen at least ten times. Trimming stripped 7 bases from V and 8 bases from J, with 18 bases between. The CDR3 extends over 14 amino acids. Germline V gene data show CDR1 as DFQATT and CDR2 as SNEGSKA (reference sequence). Amplification yielded TCR beta CDR3 regions, with RNA transcripts as the source. TCR CDR3 regions were first amplified by RT-PCR with HTBI primers. MiXCR, applied by TCRdb to the multiplex PCR reads, yields one record per CDR3 protein. Of more than 150,000 distinct CDR3 sequences in the sample, more than 15% are singletons; the top ten hold 25% to 30%. Exclusion followed for patients with uncontrolled infection, other autoimmune disease, pregnancy or lactation.

The sample taken for sequencing was blood. The chain combines TRBV20-1 with TRBJ1-6; a weak D match, TRBD1 (5 bases). The receptor was isolated from a woman aged 45 to 65 with Graves' hyperthyroidism. CDR3 residues: CSVPGGRIDSPLHF. The CDR3 region has the DNA TGCAGTGTTCCCGGGGGGAGGATAGATTCACCCCTCCACTTT.